This section outlines one T cell receptor (beta chain) sequence together with its context. Its binding antigen is unknown. No base quality information exists; no much larger clone differs at one position. TCRbeta CDR3 regions were amplified from genomic DNA by means of the immunoSEQ Assay, a bias-controlled multiplex PCR. Concerning the study's data processing: The number of nucleated cells in each sample was estimated by amplification of reference gene primers within the assay. Sequence reads were collapsed and filtered to measure the absolute abundance of every unique TCRbeta CDR3 rearrangement. For each sample, productive Simpson clonality was calculated as the square root of Simpson's diversity index across productive rearrangements. The clones in this table, taken by TCRdb from immuneACCESS, are in-frame only. Not every clone is retained; where verified, under half of the shortfall comes from an unresolved V gene, and the cause of the rest is unknown. V and J calls and clone size are copied from that table; D and trimming were computed from the DNA. The sample has hundreds of thousands of clones on record, around 89% of them singletons. The ten largest clones represent 2% to 3% of the sample.

Participants in the prospective study were aged about 18 to 95 years, lived in some 24 United States geographic areas, and enrolled through a virtual design. To assign participants to cohorts, the prospective study relied on clinical history that participants themselves reported in a screening survey and a study questionnaire. ImmuneRACE Cohort 3 recovered participants were defined by two consecutive negative NP/OP PCR tests, healthcare professional clearance, or symptom resolution. In the prospective study, mobile phlebotomists collected whole blood, serum and a nasopharyngeal or oropharyngeal swab from each participant. Over a 2-month period, participants in the prospective study had the option of providing additional blood draws and questionnaires. Blood samples from the prospective study were shipped frozen or at room temperature prior to DNA extraction. The entry originates in a study of blood T cell repertoires in COVID-19 (TCRdb year 2020). Regarding the study in general: Samples covering the acute and convalescent phases of COVID-19 were provided by collaborators in the United States, Italy and Spain. The material from the prospective study consisted of cDNA or gDNA derived from T cells, B-cell-depleted T cells, or PBMCs. Subjects who had been exposed to COVID-19, were actively infected with it, or had recovered from it provided the deeply sampled blood TCRbeta repertoires that made up the dataset. The repertoires were made available in a free public database intended to serve as a resource for research on the immune response to SARS-CoV-2. The samples were drawn from two sources: the first 160 participants of the ongoing ImmuneRACE study, and 950 to 1,500 subjects contributed by 6 global collaborators. Nearly every sample came with metadata listing a de-identified subject ID, COVID-19 status, age in years and sex. Where available, HLA class I and class II types were taken from metadata supplied by the sample provider and were not determined by assay-based typing.

Sequences LNHDA (CDR1) and SQIVND (CDR2) are obtained from the germline V gene (reference sequence). V and J lose 7 bases and 5 bases, and a span of 9 bases separates them. The CDR3 starts with the cysteine, ends with the phenylalanine, and has 13 residues. Only CDR3 DNA is held: 39 bases, read in frame from base 1. Study-level results and caveats: Clinical and demographic metadata were provided uncurated, with the amount varying by source and participant.

Source material: PBMCs or T cells enriched from blood (not recorded which). The V and J genes are TRBV19 and TRBJ1-6; a tentative D call is TRBD1 (6 bases match). The TCR comes from a woman aged 18-35 years who had recovered from COVID-19. The CDR3 protein is CASNQGNNSPLHF. The nucleotides are TGTGCCAGTAACCAGGGGAATAATTCACCCCTCCACTTT.